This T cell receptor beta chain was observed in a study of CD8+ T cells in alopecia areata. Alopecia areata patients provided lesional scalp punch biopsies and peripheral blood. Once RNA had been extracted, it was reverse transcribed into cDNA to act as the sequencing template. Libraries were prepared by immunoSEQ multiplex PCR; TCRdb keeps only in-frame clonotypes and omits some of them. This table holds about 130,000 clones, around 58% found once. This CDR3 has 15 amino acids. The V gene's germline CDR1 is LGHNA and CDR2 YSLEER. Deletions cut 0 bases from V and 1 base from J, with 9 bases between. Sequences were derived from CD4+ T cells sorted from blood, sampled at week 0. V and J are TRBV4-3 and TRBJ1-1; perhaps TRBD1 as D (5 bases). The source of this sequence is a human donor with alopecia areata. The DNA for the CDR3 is TGCGCCAGCAGCCAAGAGGGACGATCGAACACTGAAGCTTTCTTT. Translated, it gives CASSQEGRSNTEAFF.